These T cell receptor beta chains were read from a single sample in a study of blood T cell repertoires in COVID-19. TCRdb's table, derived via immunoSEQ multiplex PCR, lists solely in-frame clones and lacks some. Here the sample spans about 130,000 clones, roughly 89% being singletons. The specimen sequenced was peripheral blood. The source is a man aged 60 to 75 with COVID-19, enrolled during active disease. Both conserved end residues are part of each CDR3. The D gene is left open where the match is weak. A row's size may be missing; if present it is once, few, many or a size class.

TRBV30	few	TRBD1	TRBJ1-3	TGTGCCTGGAGTGTATTAGGGGGCCCGTACGGAAACACCATATATTTT	CAWSVLGGPYGNTIYF
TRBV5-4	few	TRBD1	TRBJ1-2	TGTGCCAGCAGCTTCGGGACAGGGGATCGTGGCTACACCTTC	CASSFGTGDRGYTF
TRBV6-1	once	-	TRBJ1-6	TGTGCCAGCAGTGATAGACGGGGAGATAATTCACCCCTCCACTTT	CASSDRRGDNSPLHF
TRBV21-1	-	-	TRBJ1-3	TGTGCCAGCAGCAAAGCGCTTACCGGGACAGCACTCGGAAACACCATATATTTT	CASSKALTGTALGNTIYF
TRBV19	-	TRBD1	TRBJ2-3	TGTGCCAGTAGTACCCGACAGGGCGCACTCGATACGCAGTATTTT	CASSTRQGALDTQYF
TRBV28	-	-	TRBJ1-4	TGTGCCAGCAGACTATCGGGGGGGAGAGGTGAAAAACTGTTTTTT	CASRLSGGRGEKLFF
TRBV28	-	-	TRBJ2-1	TGTGCCAGCAGATCTGGGGGGGCCGTTGGGAATGAGCAGTTCTTC	CASRSGGAVGNEQFF
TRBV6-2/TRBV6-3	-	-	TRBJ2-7	TGTGCCAGCAGCCGGGACACCGCCTACGAGCAGTACTTC	CASSRDTAYEQYF
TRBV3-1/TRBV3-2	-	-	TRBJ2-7	TGTGCCAGCAGCCGGGTGGGGCCGAGCTCCTACGAGCAGTACTTC	CASSRVGPSSYEQYF
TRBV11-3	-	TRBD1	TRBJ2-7	TGTGCCAGCAGCCAGGGACAGACCTACGAGCAGTACTTC	CASSQGQTYEQYF
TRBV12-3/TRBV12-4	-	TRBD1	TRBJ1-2	TGTGCCAGTAAGGACAGGGGACACTATGGCTACACCTTC	CASKDRGHYGYTF
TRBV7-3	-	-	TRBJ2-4	TGTGCCAGCAGCTTAGACCCGGGACACCCATTCATCCAGTACTTC	CASSLDPGHPFIQYF
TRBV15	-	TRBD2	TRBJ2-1	TGTGCCACCAGCAGAGTCTCGCGGGGGAACTACAATGAGCAGTTCTTC	CATSRVSRGNYNEQFF
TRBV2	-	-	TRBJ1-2	TGTGCCAGCAGTCCCAAACAGGATTCTATCAACTATGGCTACACCTTC	CASSPKQDSINYGYTF
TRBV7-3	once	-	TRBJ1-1	TGTGCCAGCAGCTTATGGCAGGGGCCTGAAGCTTTCTTT	CASSLWQGPEAFF
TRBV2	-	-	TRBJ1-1	TGTGCCAGCAGTTTCCAGGGGAAGAACACTGAAGCTTTCTTT	CASSFQGKNTEAFF
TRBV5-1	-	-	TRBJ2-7	TGCGCCAGCAGCTTGGCTCCGGGGGGCCAGGGAGAGCAGTACTTC	CASSLAPGGQGEQYF
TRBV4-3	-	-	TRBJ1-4	TGCGCCAGCAGCCAAGACCATGCAACTAATGAAAAACTGTTTTTT	CASSQDHATNEKLFF
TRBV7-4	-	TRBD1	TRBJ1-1	TGTGGACAGGGTCCGGGAACTGAAGCTTTCTTT	CGQGPGTEAFF
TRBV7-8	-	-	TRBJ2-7	TGTGCCAGCAGCACCTTGACAGGTTACGAGCAGTACTTC	CASSTLTGYEQYF